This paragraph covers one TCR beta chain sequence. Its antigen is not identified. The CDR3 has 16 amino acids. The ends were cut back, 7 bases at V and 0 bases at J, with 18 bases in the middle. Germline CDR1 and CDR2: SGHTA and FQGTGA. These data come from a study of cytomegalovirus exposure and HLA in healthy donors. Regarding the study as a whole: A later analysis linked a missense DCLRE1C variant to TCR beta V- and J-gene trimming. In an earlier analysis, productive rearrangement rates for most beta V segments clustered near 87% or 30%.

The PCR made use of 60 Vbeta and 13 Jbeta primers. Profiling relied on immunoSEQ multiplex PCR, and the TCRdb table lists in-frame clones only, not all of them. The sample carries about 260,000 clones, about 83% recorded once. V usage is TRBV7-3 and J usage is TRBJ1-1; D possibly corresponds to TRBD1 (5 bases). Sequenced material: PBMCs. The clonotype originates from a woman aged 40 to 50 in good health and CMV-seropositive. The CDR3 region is CASIAGGVLMNTEAFF. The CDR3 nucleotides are TGTGCCAGCATCGCGGGGGGAGTTCTCATGAACACTGAAGCTTTCTTT. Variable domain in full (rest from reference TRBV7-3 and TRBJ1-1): GAGVSQTPSNKVTEKGKYVELRCDPISGHTALYWYRQSLGQGPEFLIYFQGTGAADDSGLPNDRFFAVRPEGSVSTLKIQRTERGDSAVYLCASIAGGVLMNTEAFFGQGTRLTVV.